This TCR beta chain derives from a study of T cell responses to AZD1222 COVID-19 vaccine. Study-wide findings and caveats: Donors skewed white British and female; clonal diversity was possibly underestimated.

Generated by immunoSEQ multiplex PCR, the TCRdb table keeps only in-frame clones and is missing some. The sample lists 100,000 to 150,000 clones, around 89% seen once, with roughly 1.5% in the top ten. The J segment lost 0 bases and the V segment lost 4 bases, leaving 17 bases of the junction unmatched. The CDR3 extends over 19 amino acids. Germline loops: CDR1 MDHEN, CDR2 SYDVKM. A word on this clone: As yet, its antigen is unknown.

The source was peripheral blood, collected on day 0 of AZD1222 vaccination. This chain links TRBV28 with TRBJ2-7, with 8 positions matching TRBD2. The TCR was taken from an adult in good health. CDR3 nucleotide sequence: TGTGCCAGCAGTTCCATAACCCCCCTAGCGGGCCACTTCTCCTACGAGCAGTACTTC. It codes for CASSSITPLAGHFSYEQYF.